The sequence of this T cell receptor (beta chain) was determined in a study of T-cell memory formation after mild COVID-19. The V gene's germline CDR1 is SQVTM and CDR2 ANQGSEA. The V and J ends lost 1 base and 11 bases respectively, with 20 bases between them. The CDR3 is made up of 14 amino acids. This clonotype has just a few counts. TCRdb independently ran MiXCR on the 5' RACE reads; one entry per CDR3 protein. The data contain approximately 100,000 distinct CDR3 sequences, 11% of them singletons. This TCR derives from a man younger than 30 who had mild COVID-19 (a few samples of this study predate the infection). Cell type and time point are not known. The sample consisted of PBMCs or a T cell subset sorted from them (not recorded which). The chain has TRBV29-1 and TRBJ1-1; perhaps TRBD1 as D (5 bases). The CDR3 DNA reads TGCAGCGTTGAAGTTCGGCAGGGTGGCCCGTCGGCTTTCTTT. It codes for CSVEVRQGGPSAFF.